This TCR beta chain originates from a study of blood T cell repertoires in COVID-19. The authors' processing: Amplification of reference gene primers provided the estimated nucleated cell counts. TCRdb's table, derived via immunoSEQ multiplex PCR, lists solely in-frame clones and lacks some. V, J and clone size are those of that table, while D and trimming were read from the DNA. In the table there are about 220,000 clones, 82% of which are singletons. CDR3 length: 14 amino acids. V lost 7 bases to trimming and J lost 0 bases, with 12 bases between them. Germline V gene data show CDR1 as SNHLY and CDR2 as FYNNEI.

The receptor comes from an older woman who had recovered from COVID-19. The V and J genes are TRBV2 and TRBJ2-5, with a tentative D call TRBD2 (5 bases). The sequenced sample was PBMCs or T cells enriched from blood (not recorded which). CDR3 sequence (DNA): TGTGCCAGCAAATTCGGGAACAACCAAGAGACCCAGTACTTC. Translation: CASKFGNNQETQYF.